This paragraph covers one TCR beta chain sequence. The sample holds many counts of this clonotype. Its antigen is still unknown. Base qualities were left out, and no much larger clone turns up one base away. TCR beta CDR3 regions were amplified from RNA transcripts. A first-round RT-PCR of the TCR CDR3 used the HTBI primer set with the Qiagen OneStep RT-PCR kit. The libraries were constructed in a second round of multiplex PCR and then size-selected and purified. Libraries were sequenced paired-end with 100 bp reads on an Illumina HiSeq2000. Per the original workflow: SOAPnuke was used to process the raw data, with reads discarded if the reads contained adapters or uncalled bases, had a mean Phred below 15, or lacked an exact constant-primer or identifier match. COPE v1.2.5 was used to merge high-quality paired reads, and clonotypes were defined as unique nucleotide sequences. MiTCR v1.1 was used to align the clonotypes against IMGT TRBV, TRBD and TRBJ reference segments. Only V-J combinations with frequency above 0.0001, covering 99% to 99.2% of repertoires, were analysed. The TCS score was defined as F50 (clonal expansion) divided by E x V (chaos), with BLOSUM62-based TCRdist calculated between CDR3 peptides within each V-J. Welch's t-statistics and random forest reduced several hundred V-J features to around 14, which were used in a naive Bayes classifier (R e1071). The public reads were quality trimmed at Q25 with fastp and then assembled into clones with MiXCR by TCRdb, keeping productive beta chains. Each entry merges the rows of one CDR3 protein and shows their most common DNA and genes. V and J calls and clone size were set by TCRdb, not the authors. The sample includes a few hundred thousand distinct CDR3 sequences, with 15% to 20% observed a single time. The top ten clones comprise roughly 44% of the sample.

Reading from cysteine to phenylalanine, the CDR3 counts 13 amino acids. The retained sequence is limited to the CDR3, 39 bases, with the frame set at the first base. Trimming takes 2 bases from V and 6 bases from J, and the germline ends sit 10 bases apart. Via the germline V gene, CDR1 is SGHAT and CDR2 FQNNGV. Graves' hyperthyroidism was defined as stable when no progression to ophthalmopathy occurred over 18 months of follow-up. The hyperthyroidism patients were between 18 and 65 years old and newly diagnosed, with a disease duration of less than 2 months. Patients with uncontrolled infections, other autoimmune diseases, pregnancy or lactation were excluded. Clinical symptoms, serum thyroxine and TRAb, thyroid ultrasound, and orbital computed tomography formed the basis for the diagnoses. PBMCs were isolated from 10 ml of fresh peripheral blood by Ficoll-Paque density gradient centrifugation. Trizol reagent was used to extract total RNA, and RNA quality was then checked on an Agilent 2100 Bioanalyzer.

The data were obtained in a study of T cells in Graves' hyperthyroidism and ophthalmopathy (dated by TCRdb to between 2018 and 2021). With regard to the full study: Peripheral blood samples were taken at initial diagnosis, before any treatment was given. The paper reports TCR Vbeta CDR3 sequencing of roughly 140 peripheral blood samples: around 45 ophthalmopathy, under 80 hyperthyroidism and 17 progressor patients. After sampling, hyperthyroidism patients received methimazole starting at 30 mg daily, and ophthalmopathy patients received high-dose intravenous methylprednisolone. Prospective prediction of ophthalmopathy was tested in an independent validation cohort consisting of under 20 hyperthyroidism patients and approximately 16 patients who later progressed to ophthalmopathy. To identify distinguishing TCR V-J signatures, a discovery cohort of around 98 patients was used, comprising 43 with Graves' ophthalmopathy and some 57 with stable Graves' hyperthyroidism. The approximately 98 discovery patients were randomly divided into training and test sets at a 7:3 ratio. Thyroid tissue and blood T-cell repertoires from several Graves' hyperthyroidism patients were also compared in the study.

Results and caveats for the whole study, not just this receptor: Most expanded thyroid clonotypes (frequency above 0.001) were also detected in blood, a finding suggesting that blood repertoires may reflect thyroid immune responses. During validation, the model predicted progression to ophthalmopathy a median of roughly 7.1 months ahead of onset, with more than 60% sensitivity and 72.22% specificity. No statistical method was used to set the sample size in advance, and investigators knew the group allocation. In cross-validation, a model built on a 13 V-J signature told ophthalmopathy apart from stable hyperthyroidism with approximately 90% sensitivity and roughly 82% specificity, and in testing the same model reached 80%/75%.

The sequence derives from a man aged 40-50 years with Graves' hyperthyroidism. The rearrangement joined TRBV11-2 to TRBJ1-1, with no confidently assigned D gene. Sample: blood. The DNA sequence is TGTGCCAGCAGCTTAAATTCGGGCCCTGAAGCTTTCTTT. The resulting protein is CASSLNSGPEAFF.